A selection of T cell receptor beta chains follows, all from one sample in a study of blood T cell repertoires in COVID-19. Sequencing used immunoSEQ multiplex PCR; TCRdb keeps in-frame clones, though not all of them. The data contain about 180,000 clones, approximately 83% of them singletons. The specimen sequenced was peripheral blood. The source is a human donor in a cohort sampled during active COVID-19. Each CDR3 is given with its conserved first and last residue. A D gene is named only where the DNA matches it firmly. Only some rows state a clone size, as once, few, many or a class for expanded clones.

CDR3 DNA: TGTGCCAGCAGTCACGGCACAGGGGGCAATCGAGCTTTCTTT; CDR3 protein: CASSHGTGGNRAFF; D gene: TRBD1; CDR3 length: 14; clone size: .; J gene: TRBJ1-1; V gene: TRBV14
CDR3 DNA: TGTGCCAGCGGGGCTCCGGGCAAAAACATTCAGTACTTC; CDR3 protein: CASGAPGKNIQYF; D gene: .; CDR3 length: 13; clone size: .; J gene: TRBJ2-4; V gene: TRBV2
CDR3 DNA: TGTGCCAGCAGCCGCGGACTAGAGTCCTACAATGAGCAGTTCTTC; CDR3 protein: CASSRGLESYNEQFF; D gene: TRBD2; CDR3 length: 15; clone size: .; J gene: TRBJ2-1; V gene: TRBV6-4
CDR3 DNA: TGTGCCAGCGGGGGGGGCGGTGAAGCTTTCTTT; CDR3 protein: CASGGGGEAFF; D gene: .; CDR3 length: 11; clone size: .; J gene: TRBJ1-1; V gene: TRBV12-3/TRBV12-4
CDR3 DNA: TGTGCCACCACCGGGACAGGGGGCAATGGAAACACCATATATTTT; CDR3 protein: CATTGTGGNGNTIYF; D gene: TRBD1; CDR3 length: 15; clone size: .; J gene: TRBJ1-3; V gene: TRBV10-3
CDR3 DNA: TGTGCCAGCAGCGCGACAGTTTTCAATGAAAAACTGTTTTTT; CDR3 protein: CASSATVFNEKLFF; D gene: .; CDR3 length: 14; clone size: once; J gene: TRBJ1-4; V gene: TRBV9
CDR3 DNA: TGCGCCAGCAGTGAAGCCGTGGACTATGGCTACACCTTC; CDR3 protein: CASSEAVDYGYTF; D gene: .; CDR3 length: 13; clone size: .; J gene: TRBJ1-2; V gene: TRBV10-1
CDR3 DNA: TGTGCCAGCAGCCTATGGGGGCTGGAAGAAGAAAAACTGTTTTTT; CDR3 protein: CASSLWGLEEEKLFF; D gene: .; CDR3 length: 15; clone size: .; J gene: TRBJ1-4; V gene: TRBV11-2
CDR3 DNA: TGTGCCAGTAGTATTACGGGAGCTCCAGATTATCAGCCCCAGCATTTT; CDR3 protein: CASSITGAPDYQPQHF; D gene: .; CDR3 length: 16; clone size: .; J gene: TRBJ1-5; V gene: TRBV19
CDR3 DNA: TGTGCCAGCAGTCCCCCCGGACTGTCCTACGAGCAGTACTTC; CDR3 protein: CASSPPGLSYEQYF; D gene: .; CDR3 length: 14; clone size: .; J gene: TRBJ2-7; V gene: TRBV6-2/TRBV6-3
CDR3 DNA: TGTGCCAGCAGCTTAAACCAGAACAAAAACATTCAGTACTTC; CDR3 protein: CASSLNQNKNIQYF; D gene: .; CDR3 length: 14; clone size: .; J gene: TRBJ2-4; V gene: TRBV7-8
CDR3 DNA: TGTGCCAGCCTCCGGGGTTTCGGCTCGAACTATGGCTACACCTTC; CDR3 protein: CASLRGFGSNYGYTF; D gene: .; CDR3 length: 15; clone size: .; J gene: TRBJ1-2; V gene: TRBV19
CDR3 DNA: TGTGCTACGGGCGGGACTAGCGGAACCGAGCAGTACTTC; CDR3 protein: CATGGTSGTEQYF; D gene: TRBD2; CDR3 length: 13; clone size: .; J gene: TRBJ2-7; V gene: TRBV19
CDR3 DNA: TGTGCCAGCAGTGAGCGGGGGGGAAACACTGAAGCTTTCTTT; CDR3 protein: CASSERGGNTEAFF; D gene: .; CDR3 length: 14; clone size: .; J gene: TRBJ1-1; V gene: TRBV6-1
CDR3 DNA: TGTGCCAGCAGTTCTGGGGGGTCCAAAAACATTCAGTACTTC; CDR3 protein: CASSSGGSKNIQYF; D gene: .; CDR3 length: 14; clone size: .; J gene: TRBJ2-4; V gene: TRBV28
CDR3 DNA: TGTGCCAGCAGCGCTAGGGACAGGGTGATTGGGACTGAAGCTTTCTTT; CDR3 protein: CASSARDRVIGTEAFF; D gene: TRBD1; CDR3 length: 16; clone size: .; J gene: TRBJ1-1; V gene: TRBV7-2
CDR3 DNA: TGCGCCAGCAGCCAAGAACAGGGGGCTGGAAACACCATATATTTT; CDR3 protein: CASSQEQGAGNTIYF; D gene: TRBD1; CDR3 length: 15; clone size: .; J gene: TRBJ1-3; V gene: TRBV4-3
CDR3 DNA: TGTGCCAGCAGTTTGGCGACTAGCGGGTTATATGCCGGGGAGCTGTTTTTT; CDR3 protein: CASSLATSGLYAGELFF; D gene: TRBD2; CDR3 length: 17; clone size: .; J gene: TRBJ2-2; V gene: TRBV28
CDR3 DNA: TGTGCCAGCAGCATACAGGGTAACACTGAAGCTTTCTTT; CDR3 protein: CASSIQGNTEAFF; D gene: .; CDR3 length: 13; clone size: .; J gene: TRBJ1-1; V gene: TRBV6-5
CDR3 DNA: TGTGCTAGCAGGTCCGGGACAGCGAACACCGGGGAGCTGTTTTTT; CDR3 protein: CASRSGTANTGELFF; D gene: TRBD1; CDR3 length: 15; clone size: .; J gene: TRBJ2-2; V gene: TRBV7-7
CDR3 DNA: TGTGCCAGCAGCTTGGTGGGTTTGGGGGCGCGGAGGGAGACCCAGTACTTC; CDR3 protein: CASSLVGLGARRETQYF; D gene: .; CDR3 length: 17; clone size: .; J gene: TRBJ2-5; V gene: TRBV5-6
CDR3 DNA: TGTGCCAGCAGGTGGGGCCCCTCCAACAATGAGCAGTTCTTC; CDR3 protein: CASRWGPSNNEQFF; D gene: .; CDR3 length: 14; clone size: .; J gene: TRBJ2-1; V gene: TRBV2
CDR3 DNA: TGTGCCAGCAGCCCCGTAGGGACAGAAGCCTACGAGCAGTACTTC; CDR3 protein: CASSPVGTEAYEQYF; D gene: TRBD1; CDR3 length: 15; clone size: .; J gene: TRBJ2-7; V gene: TRBV7-8